One T cell receptor beta chain is described in this entry. This sample was taken from a study of blood T cell repertoires in COVID-19. Overall study context: The study drew acute and convalescent COVID-19 samples from the United States, Italy and Spain. The analysed material was cDNA or gDNA that came from T cells, B-cell-depleted T cells, or PBMCs.

The CDR3 contains 14 residues. V was pared by 5 bases and J by 1 base, with 9 bases between. Germline CDR1 and CDR2: SGHAT and FQNNGV. In the study's own analysis: Amplification with reference gene primers provided the estimates of nucleated cell counts. TCRdb keeps only in-frame clones here, not all; method: immunoSEQ multiplex PCR. The D gene and trimming were derived from the DNA, and the V and J assignments and clone size from that table. The top ten hold over 4% of the sample, which has more than 200,000 clones, 80% to 90% seen once. Participants had their cohort set by participant-reported clinical history.

V gene TRBV11-2 combines with J gene TRBJ1-5, with D perhaps TRBD1 (6 bases). Material: PBMCs or T cells enriched from blood (not recorded which). The clonotype was recovered from a woman aged 25 to 39 who had recovered from COVID-19. This CDR3 reads CASSEQGSNQPQHF. The DNA for the CDR3 is TGTGCCAGCAGCGAACAGGGAAGCAATCAGCCCCAGCATTTT.